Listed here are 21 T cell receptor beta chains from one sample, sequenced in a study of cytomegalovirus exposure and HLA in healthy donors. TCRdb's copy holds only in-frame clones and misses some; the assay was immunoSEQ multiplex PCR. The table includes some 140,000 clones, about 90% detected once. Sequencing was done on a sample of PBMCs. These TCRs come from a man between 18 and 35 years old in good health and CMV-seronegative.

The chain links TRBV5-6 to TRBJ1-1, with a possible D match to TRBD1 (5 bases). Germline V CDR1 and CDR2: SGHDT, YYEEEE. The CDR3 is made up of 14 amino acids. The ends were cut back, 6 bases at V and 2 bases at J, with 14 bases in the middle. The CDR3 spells CASTFGDRNTEAFF. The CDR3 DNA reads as TGTGCCAGCACCTTCGGCGACAGAAACACTGAAGCTTTCTTT.

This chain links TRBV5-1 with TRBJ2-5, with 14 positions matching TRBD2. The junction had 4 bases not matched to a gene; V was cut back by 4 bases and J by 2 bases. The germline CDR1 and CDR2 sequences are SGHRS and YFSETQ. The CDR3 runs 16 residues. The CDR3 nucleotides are TGCGCCAGCAGCGTCGGACTAGCGGGGGGACAAGAGACCCAGTACTTC. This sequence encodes CASSVGLAGGQETQYF.

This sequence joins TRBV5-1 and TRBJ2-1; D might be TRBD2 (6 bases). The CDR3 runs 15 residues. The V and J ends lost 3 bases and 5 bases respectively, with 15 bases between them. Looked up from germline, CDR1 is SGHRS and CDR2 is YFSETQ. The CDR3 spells CASSWAGRGDNEQFF. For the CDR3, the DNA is TGCGCCAGCAGCTGGGCGGGAAGAGGTGACAATGAGCAGTTCTTC.

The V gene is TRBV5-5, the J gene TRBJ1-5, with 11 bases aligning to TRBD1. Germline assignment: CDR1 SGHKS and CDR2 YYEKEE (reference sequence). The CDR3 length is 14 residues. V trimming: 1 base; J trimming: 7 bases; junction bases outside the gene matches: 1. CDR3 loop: CASSLRTGGQPQHF. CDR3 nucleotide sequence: TGTGCCAGCAGCTTGCGGACAGGGGGCCAGCCCCAGCATTTT.

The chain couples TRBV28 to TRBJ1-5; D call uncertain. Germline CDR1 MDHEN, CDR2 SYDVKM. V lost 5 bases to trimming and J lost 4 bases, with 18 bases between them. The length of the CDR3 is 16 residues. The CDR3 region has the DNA TGTGCCAGCAGTCCTCTGGGAGGCGAGGAAAATCAGCCCCAGCATTTT. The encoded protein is CASSPLGGEENQPQHF. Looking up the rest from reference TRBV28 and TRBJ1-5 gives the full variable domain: DVKVTQSSRYLVKRTGEKVFLECVQDMDHENMFWYRQDPGLGLRLIYFSYDVKMKEKGDIPEGYSVSREKKERFSLILESASTNQTSMYLCASSPLGGEENQPQHFGDGTRLSIL.

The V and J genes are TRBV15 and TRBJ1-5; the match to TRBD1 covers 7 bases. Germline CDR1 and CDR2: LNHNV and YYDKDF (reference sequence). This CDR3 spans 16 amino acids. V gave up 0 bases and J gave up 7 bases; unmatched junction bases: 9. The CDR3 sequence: CATSREHRGGVQPQHF. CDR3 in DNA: TGTGCCACCAGCAGAGAACACAGGGGAGGCGTCCAGCCCCAGCATTTT.

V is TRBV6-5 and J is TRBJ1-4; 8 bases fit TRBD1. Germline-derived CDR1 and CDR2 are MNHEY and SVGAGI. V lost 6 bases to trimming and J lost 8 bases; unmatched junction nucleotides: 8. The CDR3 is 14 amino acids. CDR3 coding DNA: TGTGCCAGCAGCGCCACAGGGGGTAGCGAAAAACTGTTTTTT. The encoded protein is CASSATGGSEKLFF.

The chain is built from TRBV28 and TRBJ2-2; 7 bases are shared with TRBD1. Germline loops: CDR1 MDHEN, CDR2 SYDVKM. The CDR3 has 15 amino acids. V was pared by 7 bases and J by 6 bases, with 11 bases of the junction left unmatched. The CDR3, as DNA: TGTGCCAGCAAGGGGGCAGGGTTGATTCCCGGGGAGCTGTTTTTT. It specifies CASKGAGLIPGELFF. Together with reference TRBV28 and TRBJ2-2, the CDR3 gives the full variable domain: DVKVTQSSRYLVKRTGEKVFLECVQDMDHENMFWYRQDPGLGLRLIYFSYDVKMKEKGDIPEGYSVSREKKERFSLILESASTNQTSMYLCASKGAGLIPGELFFGEGSRLTVL.

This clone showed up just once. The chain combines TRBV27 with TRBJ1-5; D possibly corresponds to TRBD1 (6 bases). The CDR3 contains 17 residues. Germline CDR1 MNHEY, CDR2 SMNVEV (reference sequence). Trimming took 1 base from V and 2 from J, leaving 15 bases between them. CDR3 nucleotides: TGTGCCAGCAGTTTATGGGTGGGGGCCCTGGGCAATCAGCCCCAGCATTTT. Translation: CASSLWVGALGNQPQHF.

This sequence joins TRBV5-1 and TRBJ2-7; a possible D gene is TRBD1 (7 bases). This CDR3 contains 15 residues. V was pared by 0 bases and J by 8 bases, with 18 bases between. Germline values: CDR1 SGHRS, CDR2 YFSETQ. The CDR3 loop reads CASSLVSGGLDQQYF. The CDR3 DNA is TGCGCCAGCAGCTTGGTCTCAGGGGGGTTAGACCAGCAGTACTTC.

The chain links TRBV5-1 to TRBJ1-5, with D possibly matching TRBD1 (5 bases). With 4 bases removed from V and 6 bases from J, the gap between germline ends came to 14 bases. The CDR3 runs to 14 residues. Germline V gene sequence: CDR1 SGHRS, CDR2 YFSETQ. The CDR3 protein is CASSPGVIGQPQHF. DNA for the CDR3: TGCGCCAGCAGCCCGGGGGTAATAGGTCAGCCCCAGCATTTT. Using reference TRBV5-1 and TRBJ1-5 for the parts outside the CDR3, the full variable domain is KAGVTQTPRYLIKTRGQQVTLSCSPISGHRSVSWYQQTPGQGLQFLFEYFSETQRNKGNFPGRFSGRQFSNSRSEMNVSTLELGDSALYLCASSPGVIGQPQHFGDGTRLSIL.

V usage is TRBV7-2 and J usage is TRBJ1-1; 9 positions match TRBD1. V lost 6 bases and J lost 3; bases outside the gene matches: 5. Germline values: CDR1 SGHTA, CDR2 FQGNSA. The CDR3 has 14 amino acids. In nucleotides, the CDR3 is TGTGCCAGCAGTCTAGGACAGGGGTACACTGAAGCTTTCTTT. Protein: CASSLGQGYTEAFF.

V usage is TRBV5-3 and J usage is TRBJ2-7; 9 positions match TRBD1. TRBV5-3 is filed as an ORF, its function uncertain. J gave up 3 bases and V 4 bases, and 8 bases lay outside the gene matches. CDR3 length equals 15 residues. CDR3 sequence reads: CARSEVRDRVYEQYF. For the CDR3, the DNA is TGTGCCAGAAGCGAAGTCCGGGACAGGGTCTACGAGCAGTACTTC.

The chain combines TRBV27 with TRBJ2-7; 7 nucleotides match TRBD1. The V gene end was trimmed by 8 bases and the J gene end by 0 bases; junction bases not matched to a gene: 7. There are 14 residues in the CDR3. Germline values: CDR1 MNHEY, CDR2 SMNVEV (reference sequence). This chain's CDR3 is CASWEQGTSYEQYF. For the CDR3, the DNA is TGTGCCAGCTGGGAACAGGGGACCTCCTACGAGCAGTACTTC.

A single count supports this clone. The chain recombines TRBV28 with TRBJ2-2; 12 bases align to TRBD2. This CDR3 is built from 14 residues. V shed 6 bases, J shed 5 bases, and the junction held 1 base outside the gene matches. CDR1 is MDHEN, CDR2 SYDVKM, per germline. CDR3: CASSGTSGTGELFF. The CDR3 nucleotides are TGTGCCAGCAGCGGGACTAGCGGGACCGGGGAGCTGTTTTTT.

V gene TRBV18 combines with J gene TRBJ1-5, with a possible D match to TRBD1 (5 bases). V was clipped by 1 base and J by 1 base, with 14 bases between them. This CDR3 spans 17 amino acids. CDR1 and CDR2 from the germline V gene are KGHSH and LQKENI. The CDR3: CASSPRRQTGSNQPQHF. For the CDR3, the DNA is TGTGCCAGCTCACCACGTAGACAGACTGGAAGCAATCAGCCCCAGCATTTT.

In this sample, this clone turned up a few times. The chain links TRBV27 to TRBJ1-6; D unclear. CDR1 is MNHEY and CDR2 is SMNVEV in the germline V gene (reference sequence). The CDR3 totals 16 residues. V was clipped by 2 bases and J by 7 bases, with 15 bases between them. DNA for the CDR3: TGTGCCAGCAGTTTAGCCCCCGGGGTGGGGAATTCACCCCTCCACTTT. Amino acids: CASSLAPGVGNSPLHF.

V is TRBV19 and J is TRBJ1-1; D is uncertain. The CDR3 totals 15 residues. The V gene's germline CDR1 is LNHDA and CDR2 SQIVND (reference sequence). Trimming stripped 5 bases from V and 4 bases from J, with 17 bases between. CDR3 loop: CASSARARGPTEAFF. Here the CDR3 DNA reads TGTGCCAGTAGTGCCCGGGCCCGAGGGCCCACTGAAGCTTTCTTT. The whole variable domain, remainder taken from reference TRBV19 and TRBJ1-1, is DGGITQSPKYLFRKEGQNVTLSCEQNLNHDAMYWYRQDPGQGLRLIYYSQIVNDFQKGDIAEGYSVSREKKESFPLTVTSAQKNPTAFYLCASSARARGPTEAFFGQGTRLTVV.

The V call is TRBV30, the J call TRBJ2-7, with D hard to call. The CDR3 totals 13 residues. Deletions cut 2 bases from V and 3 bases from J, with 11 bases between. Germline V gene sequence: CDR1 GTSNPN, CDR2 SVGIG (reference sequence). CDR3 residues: CAWSILVFYEQYF. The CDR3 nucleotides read TGTGCCTGGAGTATCTTAGTATTCTACGAGCAGTACTTC.

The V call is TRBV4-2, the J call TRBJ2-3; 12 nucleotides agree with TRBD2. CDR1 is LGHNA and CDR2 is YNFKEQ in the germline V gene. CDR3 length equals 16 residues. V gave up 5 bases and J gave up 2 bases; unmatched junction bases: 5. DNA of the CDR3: TGTGCCAGCAGCTACCTAGCGGGGGGGTCCACAGATACGCAGTATTTT. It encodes CASSYLAGGSTDTQYF.

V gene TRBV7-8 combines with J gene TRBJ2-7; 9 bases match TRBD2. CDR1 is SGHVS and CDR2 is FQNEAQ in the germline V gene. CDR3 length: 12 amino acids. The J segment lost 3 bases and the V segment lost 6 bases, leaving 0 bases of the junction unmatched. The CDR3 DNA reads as TGTGCCAGCAGGACTAGCGGCTACGAGCAGTACTTC. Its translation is CASRTSGYEQYF.